The 2 T cell receptor beta chains below were found in one sample sequenced in a study of T cell repertoires in cytomegalovirus infection. No antigens are known for them. One entry per CDR3 protein, called by TCRdb with MiXCR from the reads. This table holds some 940,000 distinct CDR3 sequences, roughly 30% found once. The specimen comprised cultured CD8+ T cells from PBMCs, sampled from culture after CMV antigen stimulation. These receptors all stem from a human donor in good health (CMV status not recorded). Some clones in this sample may be carry-over from other donors' samples.

This clonotype was seen a handful of times. The J gene is TRBJ2-7, the V gene TRBV10-3; the match to TRBD2 covers 8 bases. Germline V lookup: CDR1 ENHRY, CDR2 SYGVKD. This CDR3 is 16 amino acids long. The ends lost 0 bases at V and 2 bases at J; junction bases unmatched: 6. The CDR3, as DNA: TGTGCCATCAGTGAGTCGAGCGGGGGATGGACCTACGAGCAGTACTTC. As protein: CAISESSGGWTYEQYF.

The chain carries TRBV20-1 and TRBJ2-2; D tentatively fits TRBD1 or TRBD2 (5 bases each). CDR1 and CDR2 (germline): DFQATT, SNEGSKA (reference sequence). V gave up 2 bases and J gave up 5 bases, with 9 bases separating them. The CDR3 runs 13 residues. CDR3 sequence: CSARSRETGELFF. The CDR3 region has the DNA TGCAGTGCTAGAAGCAGGGAGACCGGGGAGCTGTTTTTT.